This TCR beta chain was sequenced for a study of early T cells in non-severe SARS-CoV-2 infection. Across the whole study: Sequencing input comprised bulk RNA from unsorted whole blood; chain pairing was not available. General study findings and limits: Matching with VDJdb favored anti-spike CD8 responses (missing private and CD4 specificities).

The CDR3 sequence is 10 residues long. With respect to this clonotype: Its antigen remains unknown.

Molecules of cDNA were individually given unique molecular identifiers that were attached to them. MiXCR, run by TCRdb on the 5' RACE reads, gives a single entry per CDR3 protein. The table records 75,000 to 90,000 distinct CDR3 sequences, 9.5% to 15% of them present only once. The chain carries TRBV21-1 and TRBJ2-3; TRBD1, as called in the table, went unchecked against the DNA. TRBV21-1 is an annotated pseudogene. The source material was whole blood. The clonotype comes from an adult who was a healthcare worker with PCR-confirmed SARS-CoV-2 infection or an uninfected control (not recorded which). As DNA, the CDR3 is TGTGCCAGCAGCCCCCCTACGCAGTATTTT. Residues: CASSPPTQYF.